The rows below give T cell receptor beta chains drawn from one sample of a study of human T cells and chemical hapten exposure. TCRdb re-analysed the RACE reads in MiXCR, keeping a single row per CDR3 protein. The sample shows roughly 120,000 distinct CDR3 sequences, about 12% of them seen only once. Sequencing was performed on whole blood, taken in connection with sensitization to the hapten diphenylcyclopropenone (DPC). The origin of the receptors is a woman between 50 and 59 years old with alopecia areata. Some clones in this sample may be carry-over from other donors' samples. CDR3s include the opening cysteine and the closing phenylalanine or tryptophan. The order of the fields is clone size, V gene, CDR3 protein. Clone size is stated in some rows and not others, as once, few, many or a class when expanded.

>many|TRBV6-2/TRBV6-3
CASNPLRSGELFF
>few|TRBV6-6
CASRPLGTVNTEAFF
>.|TRBV29-1
CSVLLRGLSTEAFF
>few|TRBV15
CATSRGLPATEAFF
>many|TRBV7-2
CASSFRDLSTDTQYF
>few|TRBV7-9
CASRDGAFGNTIYF
>.|TRBV29-1
CSVVPETNTEAFF
>.|TRBV7-2
CASSPGTGVPNEQFF
>.|TRBV28
CASWRTGDGYTF
>few|TRBV5-1
CASSPIDGENGYTF
>few|TRBV18
CASSREKPIRDLF
>.|TRBV28
CASSWEPIRVLDF
>few|TRBV5-6
CASSIGTSAHNEQFF
>.|TRBV4-1
CASTPLAGSLTDTQYF
>few|TRBV20-1
CSASASGREEQYF
>few|TRBV6-5
CATRGQASHGYTF
>many|TRBV6-6
CASSRPSSGSGNEQFF
>.|TRBV12-3/TRBV12-4
CASRMTVNEQFF
>few|TRBV9
CASRRTGTGGPGELFF
>.|TRBV12-3/TRBV12-4
CASIYRAGGDNEQFF
>.|TRBV6-5
CASSYTDSRNYGYTF
>few|TRBV20-1
CSALFSGVSHEQFF
>.|TRBV19
CASSATGWNQPQHF
>few|TRBV7-2
CASRGGVYNEQFF
>many|TRBV29-1
CSVGRTITEAFF
>.|TRBV29-1
CSVAGHGDTYEQYF
>many|TRBV12-3/TRBV12-4
CASSLGQTYNEQFF
>.|TRBV6-6
CASSPSGRADNEQFF
>.|TRBV25-1
CASRGPYSYEQYF
>few|TRBV5-1
CASSLAGQEGTEAFF
>once|TRBV11-1
CASSLVGTLTDTQYF
>many|TRBV5-1
CASSLGLAGGQRSSYNEQFF
>many|TRBV11-2
CASTQLTGRNNSPLHF
>few|TRBV18
CASSPPGQVGVNEQFF
>many|TRBV6-5
CASSYSATGSYEQYF
>many|TRBV7-2
CASSFRRLAVNIQYF
>.|TRBV6-2/TRBV6-3
CASSTEETQYF
>.|TRBV28
CATKSDLYNSPLHF
>few|TRBV11-3
CASSLDGGGADTQYF
>.|TRBV4-1
CASRTGSEQYF
>few|TRBV20-1
CSAQGQGPYEQYF